This T cell receptor beta chain was obtained from a study of shared clonotypes between healthy human individuals. Study results and caveats: Unshared clonotypes carried lower generation probabilities than those common to all four donors.

Data came from immunoSEQ multiplex PCR; TCRdb stores just in-frame clones and leaves some out. The repertoire holds 600,000 to 750,000 clones, 80% to 95% seen once, with 34% in the top ten. Trimming left V 7 bases short and J 5 bases short, with 17 bases between. CDR1 and CDR2 from the germline V gene are LNHDA and SQIVND (reference sequence). The CDR3 runs to 14 residues. With respect to this clone: The antigen remains undetermined.

This receptor was obtained from a young man in good health. Some clones in this sample may be carry-over from other donors' samples. This sequence joins TRBV19 and TRBJ1-2, with a weak D call TRBD1 (6 bases). Source material: memory CD8+ T cells from PBMCs. Documented subset: CD45RO+ cells pooled with CCR7-negative TemRA cells. CDR3 nucleotide sequence: TGTGCCAGTACAGGGGCAATTGCCCCTTATGGCTACACCTTC. Protein sequence: CASTGAIAPYGYTF.